The 25 T cell receptor beta chains in this list originate from one sample, sequenced in a study of cytomegalovirus exposure and HLA in healthy donors (dated by TCRdb to the late 2010s). The protocol used for the library was the immunoSEQ multiplex PCR assay. A mixture of 60 forward primers for TCR Vbeta segments and 13 reverse primers for TCR Jbeta segments was used in the multiplex PCR. TCRdb mirrors the immuneACCESS table, restricted to in-frame sequences. Some clones are absent from its copies; in checked studies, under half trace to an unresolved V gene, and the reason for the others is unknown. The table for this sample shows nearly 200,000 clones. The ten largest make up less than 0.85% of the sample. What was sequenced was PBMCs. These receptors were taken from a boy younger than 18 in good health and CMV-seronegative.

The J gene is TRBJ2-2, the V gene TRBV7-9; weak D call: TRBD2 (6 bases). Germline CDR1 and CDR2: SEHNR and FQNEAQ (reference sequence). V lost 4 bases, J lost 1 base, and 13 bases lay in between. The CDR3 length is 16 residues. In nucleotides, the CDR3 is TGTGCCAGCAGCTCCGGCGCGGGAAAGAACACCGGGGAGCTGTTTTTT. It codes for CASSSGAGKNTGELFF.

V usage is TRBV5-3 and J usage is TRBJ2-5, with 11 bases aligning to TRBD2. TRBV5-3 is designated an ORF whose function remains uncertain. The CDR3 runs to 16 residues. V gave up 3 bases and J gave up 7 bases; unmatched junction bases: 11. CDR3 loop: CARSSLAGVPLGTQYF. The CDR3 DNA reads as TGTGCCAGAAGCTCACTAGCGGGGGTGCCTCTTGGGACCCAGTACTTC.

The chain recombines TRBV5-5 with TRBJ1-3, with D uncertain. From germline, CDR1 is SGHKS and CDR2 YYEKEE (reference sequence). Trimming cost V 2 bases and J 0 bases, with 12 bases left between them. There are 16 residues in the CDR3. This CDR3 is CASSFLTLSSGNTIYF. The CDR3 nucleotides are TGTGCCAGCAGCTTCCTGACTTTGAGCTCTGGAAACACCATATATTTT.

In regard to this clone: The germline gene is not matched at one end of the junction; a read error may be the cause. Other DNA sequences in the sample encode the same CDR3. The chain combines TRBV15 with TRBJ2-1; no definite D call. There are 13 residues in the CDR3. Germline values: CDR1 LNHNV, CDR2 YYDKDF (reference sequence). The CDR3 DNA follows: TGCGCCACCAGCAGAGACGAAGCCAATGAGCAGTTCTTC. Translating gives CATSRDEANEQFF.

Concerning this clone itself: One end of the junction varies from germline; a read error may be responsible. This chain uses TRBV5-5 with TRBJ2-2; 9 bases line up with TRBD1. The germline V gene encodes CDR1 SGHKS and CDR2 YYEKEE (reference sequence). The CDR3 contains 16 residues. CDR3 amino acids: CASNLGGQGYTGELFF. The CDR3 DNA is TGTGCCAGCAACTTGGGTGGACAGGGGTACACCGGGGAGCTGTTTTTT. Complete variable domain (other parts from reference TRBV5-5 and TRBJ2-2): DAGVTQSPTHLIKTRGQQVTLRCSPISGHKSVSWYQQVLGQGPQFIFQYYEKEERGRGNFPDRFSARQFPNYSSELNVNALLLGDSALYLCASNLGGQGYTGELFFGEGSRLTVL.

V usage is TRBV7-2 and J usage is TRBJ1-3; no reliable D call. The CDR3 covers 14 residues. In germline, CDR1 is SGHTA, CDR2 FQGNSA. Trimming shortened V by 1 base and J by 4 bases, and 8 bases separated the two germline ends. The CDR3 region has the DNA TGTGCCAGCAGCTTAGTTACAGCAGGAAACACCATATATTTT. Translating it yields CASSLVTAGNTIYF.

J is TRBJ2-1 and V is TRBV25-1; 7 bases agree with TRBD2. CDR3 length: 18 residues. Germline CDR1 is MGHDK and CDR2 is SYGVNS. The trim removed 2 bases at V and 0 bases at J, leaving 10 bases unmatched. In nucleotides, the CDR3 is TGTGCCAGCAGTGAACTCGAACTGGGGGGGGGCTCCTACAATGAGCAGTTCTTC. Translating gives CASSELELGGGSYNEQFF.

This chain uses TRBV30 with TRBJ2-7; no clear D gene. V lost 0 bases and J 6 bases, leaving 6 bases between the germline ends. Germline V gene sequence: CDR1 GTSNPN, CDR2 SVGIG (reference sequence). The CDR3 sequence is 11 residues long. The CDR3 here is CAWSVEVEQYF. The DNA of the CDR3 is TGTGCCTGGAGTGTTGAGGTCGAGCAGTACTTC.

The chain has TRBV6-6 and TRBJ2-3; 9 nucleotides align to TRBD2. In germline, CDR1 is MNHNY, CDR2 SVGAGI (reference sequence). V shed 6 bases and J 1 base; nucleotides not matched to a gene: 2. This CDR3 contains 14 residues. Here the CDR3 DNA reads TGTGCCAGCAGCAAGCGGGGGGGCACAGATACGCAGTATTTT. It codes for CASSKRGGTDTQYF.

This chain connects TRBV9 to TRBJ2-1, with TRBD2 matching 8 bases. CDR1 SGDLS and CDR2 YYNGEE come from the germline V gene. J was trimmed by 7 bases and V by 0 bases; bases with no gene match: 9. This CDR3 contains 16 residues. CDR3 DNA: TGTGCCAGCAGCGTAGATGGCGGGGGGTTTGGAAATGAGCAGTTCTTC. Residues: CASSVDGGGFGNEQFF. The full variable domain, completed using reference TRBV9 and TRBJ2-1, is DSGVTQTPKHLITATGQRVTLRCSPRSGDLSVYWYQQSLDQGLQFLIQYYNGEERAKGNILERFSAQQFPDLHSELNLSSLELGDSALYFCASSVDGGGFGNEQFFGPGTRLTVL.

The chain employs TRBV9 and TRBJ2-5; 10 bases agree with TRBD2. This CDR3 has 16 residues. The germline V gene has CDR1 SGDLS and CDR2 YYNGEE. With V trimmed by 3 bases and J by 7 bases, 12 bases remained unmatched. The CDR3 nucleotides read TGTGCCAGCAGCGCCAATACCCTAGCGGGGGAGGGGACCCAGTACTTC. Translation: CASSANTLAGEGTQYF.

The V gene is TRBV5-6, the J gene TRBJ2-1; 7 bases agree with TRBD2. Germline V lookup: CDR1 SGHDT, CDR2 YYEEEE. The CDR3 length is 16 residues. Unmatched junction bases numbered 5, after V lost 2 bases and J lost 0 bases. The DNA for the CDR3 is TGTGCCAGCAGCTTCCGACTAGCCAGCTCCTACAATGAGCAGTTCTTC. Its protein is CASSFRLASSYNEQFF.

The CDR3 sequence is CASSLAQGSYGYTF. CDR3 bases: TGTGCCAGCAGCTTAGCGCAGGGAAGCTATGGCTACACCTTC. This chain joins TRBV7-9 and TRBJ1-2, with D possibly being TRBD1 (5 bases). Germline V CDR1 and CDR2: SEHNR, FQNEAQ (reference sequence). V shed 0 bases and J shed 4 bases, with 9 bases lying between them. The CDR3 extends over 14 amino acids.

The chain links TRBV15 to TRBJ1-2; maybe TRBD1 (6 bases). V lost 0 bases and J lost 2, with 13 bases in between. The CDR3 extends over 16 amino acids. Germline assignment: CDR1 LNHNV and CDR2 YYDKDF (reference sequence). The CDR3 loop reads CATSRDQAGANYGYTF. DNA of the CDR3: TGTGCCACCAGCAGAGATCAGGCAGGGGCAAACTATGGCTACACCTTC.

V and J are TRBV30 and TRBJ2-1; 10 bases fit TRBD2. The CDR3 covers 16 residues. Trimming took 3 bases from V and 6 from J; bases not matched to a gene: 11. Germline assignment: CDR1 GTSNPN and CDR2 SVGIG (reference sequence). This CDR3 reads CAWRLPLAGKANEQFF. DNA for the CDR3: TGTGCCTGGAGGCTCCCACTAGCGGGGAAGGCCAATGAGCAGTTCTTC.

V and J are TRBV6-5 and TRBJ1-1, with D perhaps TRBD1 (5 bases). This CDR3 has 14 amino acids. CDR1 MNHEY and CDR2 SVGAGI come from the germline V gene. V was cut by 7 bases and J by 5 bases, with 17 bases left in between. Written as DNA, the CDR3 is TGTGCCAGCACCGGGGGAGGGGCGGGAACTGAAGCTTTCTTT. Protein: CASTGGGAGTEAFF.

The chain is built from TRBV18 and TRBJ2-7; TRBD1 matches 7 bases. CDR1 is KGHSH and CDR2 is LQKENI in the germline V gene. V trimming: 2 bases; J trimming: 3 bases; junction bases outside the gene matches: 4. The CDR3 is made up of 14 amino acids. The CDR3 region has the DNA TGTGCCAGCTCACCAAACCGGGACAGCTACGAGCAGTACTTC. Translated, it gives CASSPNRDSYEQYF.

The chain uses TRBV2 and TRBJ2-3, with 9 bases fitting TRBD1. The CDR3 loop spans 17 amino acids. Germline V CDR1 and CDR2: SNHLY, FYNNEI. The J segment lost 3 bases and the V segment lost 4 bases, leaving 11 bases of the junction unmatched. CDR3 sequence reads: CASSGNRPGQGTDTQYF. The CDR3 bases are TGTGCCAGCAGTGGGAACAGGCCGGGACAGGGTACAGATACGCAGTATTTT.

This chain uses TRBV28 with TRBJ1-4, with a tentative D call TRBD1 (6 bases). CDR3 length equals 15 residues. Trimming cost V 6 bases and J 11 bases, with 22 bases left between them. Per the germline V gene, CDR1 is MDHEN and CDR2 is SYDVKM. CDR3 sequence: CASSPTSGVPTKLFF. The CDR3, as DNA: TGTGCCAGCAGCCCCACCTCAGGGGTCCCGACCAAACTGTTTTTT.

The chain couples TRBV14 to TRBJ2-4; a weak D match, TRBD1 (6 bases). Between the trimmed V and J ends, which lost 0 bases and 7 bases, there was a span of 22 bases. The CDR3 runs to 18 residues. Germline V gene sequence: CDR1 SGHDN, CDR2 FVKESK. In DNA, the CDR3 is TGTGCCAGCAGCCAAGATTGGGGGCAGGCCCCCGAGGGGAACATTCAGTACTTC. This gives the protein CASSQDWGQAPEGNIQYF.

The chain is built from TRBV29-1 and TRBJ1-4; TRBD1 aligns across 8 bases. The CDR3 contains 13 residues. Looked up from germline, CDR1 is SQVTM and CDR2 is ANQGSEA. Trimming at V came to 7 bases and at J to 7 bases, leaving 8 bases not matched to a gene. DNA for the CDR3: TGCAGCGGAACAGGGGGAGACGGTGAAAAACTGTTTTTT. This encodes CSGTGGDGEKLFF.

The V and J genes are TRBV29-1 and TRBJ1-1; D might be TRBD1 (6 bases). This CDR3 comprises 13 residues. Between the trimmed V and J ends, which lost 4 bases and 6 bases, there was a span of 15 bases. Germline V gives CDR1 SQVTM, CDR2 ANQGSEA. CDR3 sequence reads: CSVASVSGAEAFF. CDR3 nucleotides: TGCAGCGTTGCGTCGGTGTCAGGGGCTGAAGCTTTCTTT. Based on the CDR3 plus reference TRBV29-1 and TRBJ1-1, the full variable domain is SAVISQKPSRDICQRGTSLTIQCQVDSQVTMMFWYRQQPGQSLTLIATANQGSEATYESGFVIDKFPISRPNLTFSTLTVSNMSPEDSSIYLCSVASVSGAEAFFGQGTRLTVV.

This chain uses TRBV4-3 with TRBJ2-7, with 8 bases matching TRBD1. This CDR3 has 15 residues. J was trimmed by 6 bases and V by 0 bases; bases with no gene match: 7. CDR1 LGHNA and CDR2 YSLEER come from the germline V gene. The CDR3 loop is CASSQDTGQGTEQYF. CDR3 nucleotides: TGCGCCAGCAGCCAAGATACAGGACAGGGTACCGAGCAGTACTTC.

This rearrangement joins TRBV7-2 to TRBJ1-1; D is uncertain. Looked up from germline, CDR1 is SGHTA and CDR2 is FQGNSA. The ends were cut back, 1 base at V and 2 bases at J, with 8 bases in the middle. The CDR3 covers 14 residues. CDR3 in amino acids: CASSLVSVNTEAFF. Here the CDR3 DNA reads TGTGCCAGCAGCTTAGTGTCAGTCAACACTGAAGCTTTCTTT. Supplemented by reference TRBV7-2 and TRBJ1-1, the full variable domain reads GAGVSQSPSNKVTEKGKDVELRCDPISGHTALYWYRQSLGQGLEFLIYFQGNSAPDKSGLPSDRFSAERTGGSVSTLTIQRTQQEDSAVYLCASSLVSVNTEAFFGQGTRLTVV.

The chain uses TRBV19 and TRBJ1-1; D gene uncertain. The V end was cut by 5 bases, the J end by 1 base, with 8 bases between. This CDR3 region has 13 residues. CDR1 and CDR2 (germline): LNHDA, SQIVND (reference sequence). CDR3 nucleotide sequence: TGTGCCAGTAGTTGGGCGGGGAACACTGAAGCTTTCTTT. Its protein is CASSWAGNTEAFF. Full variable domain (remainder filled in from reference TRBV19 and TRBJ1-1): DGGITQSPKYLFRKEGQNVTLSCEQNLNHDAMYWYRQDPGQGLRLIYYSQIVNDFQKGDIAEGYSVSREKKESFPLTVTSAQKNPTAFYLCASSWAGNTEAFFGQGTRLTVV.